This T cell receptor delta chain was identified in a study of human gamma delta and Vdelta1 T cells. A remark on this clone: No antigen is known for it.

TCRdb reanalysed the PCR reads with CATT. Among fewer than 15,000 delta-chain clones listed, around 50% were seen once. Unmatched junction bases numbered 31, after V lost 0 bases and J lost 0 bases. Germline V gene lookup returns CDR1 TSWWSYY and CDR2 QGS. This CDR3 is 25 amino acids long. This receptor was identified in a human donor in good health. This rearrangement joins TRDV1 to TRDJ1; TRDD3 aligns across 7 bases. Sample: Vdelta1 gamma-delta T cells from blood grown in culture (DOT cells). CDR3 sequence: CALGELSGLRGTGDRAYLYTDKLIF. CDR3 bases: TGTGCTCTTGGGGAACTATCGGGCCTACGGGGTACTGGGGATAGAGCGTACTTGTACACCGATAAACTCATCTTT.